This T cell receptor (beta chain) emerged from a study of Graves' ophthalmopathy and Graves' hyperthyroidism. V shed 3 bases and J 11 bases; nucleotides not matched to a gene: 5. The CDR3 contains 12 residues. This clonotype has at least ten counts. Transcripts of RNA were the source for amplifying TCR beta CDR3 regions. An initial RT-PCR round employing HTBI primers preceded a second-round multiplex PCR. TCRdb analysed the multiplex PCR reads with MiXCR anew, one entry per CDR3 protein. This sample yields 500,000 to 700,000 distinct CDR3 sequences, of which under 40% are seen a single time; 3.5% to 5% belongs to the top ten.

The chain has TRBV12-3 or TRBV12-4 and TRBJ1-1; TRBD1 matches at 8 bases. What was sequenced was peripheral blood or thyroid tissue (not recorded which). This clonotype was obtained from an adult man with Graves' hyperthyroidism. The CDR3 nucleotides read TGTGCCAGCAGTTTTGAGGACAGGGTTGCTTTCTTT. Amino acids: CASSFEDRVAFF.